This entry describes one T cell receptor (beta chain). Its cognate antigen is unknown. Focal radiation plus CTLA-4 blockade with ipilimumab was administered to patients who had chemo-refractory metastatic non-small-cell lung cancer. These data are taken from a study of radiotherapy plus CTLA-4 blockade in lung cancer. Study-level points and caveats: Among reported predictors of response, early blood T cell clone dynamics with interferon-beta performed best. Expansion of tumor-derived TCR clones was observed in blood after radiotherapy plus ipilimumab.

Here immunoSEQ multiplex PCR was the method, and the copy in TCRdb shows in-frame clones only, minus some. The table shows approximately 98,000 clones, with approximately 85% occurring only once. Germline assignment: CDR1 LNHDA and CDR2 SQIVND (reference sequence). V gave up 4 bases and J gave up 5 bases; unmatched junction bases: 5. The CDR3 covers 15 residues. This sequence joins TRBV19 and TRBJ2-2; 9 bases are a match to TRBD2. This receptor was taken from a human donor with non-small cell lung cancer who had a partial response to radiotherapy plus ipilimumab. The sequencing used peripheral blood, collected from a patient treated with radiotherapy plus ipilimumab. The CDR3 here is CASSSGRALTGELFF. CDR3 DNA: TGTGCCAGTAGTAGCGGGAGGGCCCTGACCGGGGAGCTGTTTTTT.